This T cell receptor beta chain appears in the sequencing data of a study of blood T cells in healthy people across ages. Germline CDR1 reads SGHTA; CDR2 reads FQGNSA. Trimming took off 4 bases at V and 7 bases at J, with 17 bases between the two ends. The CDR3 is 15 amino acids. This clonotype was detected many times. Its cognate antigen is unknown. Study results and caveats: Donor CMV status, an unknown factor, possibly confounded changes in expanded clonotypes. Across the age range, TCR beta diversity per million T cells fell in a roughly linear way.

Using a J-beta primer mix together with a sample-barcoded 5' primer, a second PCR was run for roughly 6 to 12 cycles. Each cDNA molecule carried a tag from a template-switch adaptor that contained 12 random nucleotides. One entry per CDR3 protein, called by TCRdb with MiXCR from the 5' RACE reads. The data hold around 1,500,000 distinct CDR3 sequences, with 25% to 30% observed a single time. The chain employs TRBV7-2 and TRBJ2-1; no firm D call. Sequencing used blood. The receptor was isolated from a woman aged 30 to 39 in good health. The CDR3 sequence: CASSWQSTAINEQFF. For the CDR3, the DNA is TGTGCCAGCAGCTGGCAGTCCACAGCTATAAATGAGCAGTTCTTC.